This TCR beta chain is from a study of siplizumab effects on memory and regulatory T cells. Germline V gives CDR1 MNHEY, CDR2 SMNVEV (reference sequence). V lost 5 bases and J lost 1; bases outside the gene matches: 10. The CDR3 extends over 17 amino acids. Assays examined approximately 9.1 x 10^4 TCR templates per sample. The protocol was immunoSEQ multiplex PCR, while the TCRdb copy is restricted to in-frame clones and leaves out a portion. The table has just under 85,000 clones, about nine tenths seen once. This clonotype originated in a human donor in good health. The chain joins TRBV27 to TRBJ2-5; 10 bases line up with TRBD2. Sequenced material: Tregs sorted from blood. The CDR3 DNA reads TGTGCCAGCAGTCTCCAAAAAACTAGCGGGGTCCAAGAGACCCAGTACTTC. Residues: CASSLQKTSGVQETQYF.